One and the same sample provided the 26 T cell receptor beta chains below, sequenced in a study of T cell responses to AZD1222 COVID-19 vaccine. Data came from immunoSEQ multiplex PCR; TCRdb stores just in-frame clones and leaves some out. The sample shows 70,000 or so clones, approximately 91% of them seen only once. This specimen consisted of peripheral blood, obtained on day 0 of AZD1222 vaccination. The receptor set was obtained from an adult in good health.

The chain carries TRBV18 and TRBJ1-6, with D possibly being TRBD1 (5 bases). V was trimmed by 2 bases and J by 7 bases, leaving 15 bases between them. The CDR3 sequence is 16 residues long. Looked up from germline, CDR1 is KGHSH and CDR2 is LQKENI. CDR3 nucleotides: TGTGCCAGCTCACCATCTCCGGGGCCAGGCAATTCACCCCTCCACTTT. Its protein product is CASSPSPGPGNSPLHF.

This clone was seen only a few times. The CDR3 DNA follows: TGTGCCAGCAGTTCACTTCGAGGCAGGGATAAAGAAAAACTGTTTTTT. The encoded protein is CASSSLRGRDKEKLFF. The chain couples TRBV28 to TRBJ1-4, with a tentative D call TRBD1 (5 bases). The V end lost 4 bases, the J end lost 8 bases, and 20 bases lay between the germline ends. This CDR3 has 16 amino acids. Germline values: CDR1 MDHEN, CDR2 SYDVKM.

CDR3 in amino acids: CASSLVRFGVPYNEQFF. CDR3 bases: TGTGCCAGCAGCTTAGTTCGCTTTGGGGTGCCTTACAATGAGCAGTTCTTC. V and J are TRBV7-2 and TRBJ2-1; D gene unclear. Germline V lookup: CDR1 SGHTA, CDR2 FQGNSA. The CDR3 has 17 amino acids. The V and J ends lost 1 base and 4 bases respectively, with 17 bases between them.

This chain links TRBV7-2 with TRBJ1-1; D unclear. The CDR3 totals 14 residues. Trimming removed 1 base at V and 0 bases at J, with 6 bases between. Germline CDR1 SGHTA, CDR2 FQGNSA. This CDR3 reads CASSLGSMNTEAFF. The CDR3 nucleotides read TGTGCCAGCAGCTTAGGCAGCATGAACACTGAAGCTTTCTTT.

In this sample, this clone turned up a few times. V gene TRBV4-2 combines with J gene TRBJ2-4, with 8 bases aligning to TRBD2. Per the germline V gene, CDR1 is LGHNA and CDR2 is YNFKEQ. The junction had 2 bases not matched to a gene; V was cut back by 4 bases and J by 3 bases. The length of the CDR3 is 14 residues. This CDR3 is CASSPSGSKNIQYF. CDR3 nucleotide sequence: TGTGCCAGCAGCCCCAGCGGGAGCAAAAACATTCAGTACTTC.

The chain is built from TRBV12-3 or TRBV12-4 and TRBJ1-1, with unresolved D. The germline V and J ends were trimmed by 3 bases and 6 bases, with 8 bases remaining between them. The CDR3 length is 12 residues. The chain's CDR3 is CASSFGRAEAFF. The CDR3 bases are TGTGCCAGCAGTTTTGGGCGTGCTGAAGCTTTCTTT.

This chain connects TRBV14 to TRBJ2-7; D unclear. V was clipped by 0 bases and J by 3 bases, with 9 bases between them. Looked up from germline, CDR1 is SGHDN and CDR2 is FVKESK. CDR3 length equals 14 residues. CDR3 nucleotide sequence: TGTGCCAGCAGCCAAGAAGGACGGCTCTACGAGCAGTACTTC. Protein product: CASSQEGRLYEQYF.

The genes are TRBV7-9 and TRBJ2-4; weak D call: TRBD1 (7 bases). The ends were cut back, 0 bases at V and 8 bases at J, with 11 bases in the middle. Germline V gives CDR1 SEHNR, CDR2 FQNEAQ (reference sequence). This CDR3 is built from 14 residues. In DNA, the CDR3 is TGTGCCAGCAGCTTAGCACAGGGGAGGTACATTCAGTACTTC. It specifies CASSLAQGRYIQYF. The variable domain in full, completed from reference TRBV7-9 and TRBJ2-4, reads DTGVSQNPRHKITKRGQNVTFRCDPISEHNRLYWYRQTLGQGPEFLTYFQNEAQLEKSRLLSDRFSAERPKGSFSTLEIQRTEQGDSAMYLCASSLAQGRYIQYFGAGTRLSVL.

For the CDR3, the DNA is TGTGCCAGCAGCCCAGGACTAGCGGGTGGAGAGACCCAGTACTTC. Protein: CASSPGLAGGETQYF. The V call is TRBV7-2, the J call TRBJ2-5; 11 positions match TRBD2. V lost 5 bases to trimming and J lost 4 bases; unmatched junction nucleotides: 6. This CDR3 comprises 15 residues. The germline V gene has CDR1 SGHTA and CDR2 FQGNSA.

The chain carries TRBV7-9 and TRBJ2-7; possible D gene TRBD1, 5 bases. V was cut by 0 bases and J by 2 bases, with 8 bases left in between. This CDR3 is built from 14 residues. Germline V gene data show CDR1 as SEHNR and CDR2 as FQNEAQ (reference sequence). CDR3 sequence (DNA): TGTGCCAGCAGCTTAGCTGGGGCGGCCTACGAGCAGTACTTC. As protein: CASSLAGAAYEQYF.

The count of this clone is one. The V and J genes are TRBV5-5 and TRBJ2-1; tentatively, D is TRBD2 (5 bases). CDR1 is SGHKS, CDR2 YYEKEE, per germline (reference sequence). The V and J ends lost 5 bases and 3 bases respectively, with 12 bases between them. The CDR3 consists of 14 residues. The CDR3 coding sequence is TGTGCCAGCAGACAAACCGGGAACTACAATGAGCAGTTCTTC. Translated, it gives CASRQTGNYNEQFF.

The chain combines TRBV19 with TRBJ1-1, with a weak D call TRBD1 (6 bases). CDR1 LNHDA and CDR2 SQIVND come from the germline V gene (reference sequence). Trimming stripped 1 base from V and 4 bases from J, with 10 bases between. The CDR3 extends over 14 amino acids. The CDR3 bases are TGTGCCAGTAGTATAGTAGGGGGTCGCACTGAAGCTTTCTTT. It encodes CASSIVGGRTEAFF.

The chain has TRBV28 and TRBJ2-7, with 8 bases that match TRBD1. The V gene end was trimmed by 6 bases and the J gene end by 2 bases; junction bases not matched to a gene: 15. This CDR3 has 17 amino acids. Per germline, CDR1 MDHEN and CDR2 SYDVKM. The CDR3 here is CASRDVGGTGMTYEQYF. In DNA, the CDR3 is TGTGCCAGCAGAGACGTTGGGGGGACAGGAATGACCTACGAGCAGTACTTC.

The V call is TRBV27, the J call TRBJ1-3; 10 nucleotides match TRBD1. Germline CDR1 MNHEY, CDR2 SMNVEV (reference sequence). Trimming took 5 bases from V and 15 from J; bases not matched to a gene: 16. The CDR3 has 15 amino acids. For the CDR3, the DNA is TGTGCCAGCAGTACCCCGGGACAGGGGTTCCCTCTGGCATATTTT. This translates into CASSTPGQGFPLAYF.

CDR3 in DNA: TGTGCCAGCAGCTTAGCAGTTATGAACACTGAAGCTTTCTTT. Translated, it gives CASSLAVMNTEAFF. The genes are TRBV11-2 and TRBJ1-1; no definite D call. The CDR3 is 14 amino acids. With 1 base removed from V and 0 bases from J, the gap between germline ends came to 6 bases. Germline V gene sequence: CDR1 SGHAT, CDR2 FQNNGV.

The chain joins TRBV4-1 to TRBJ1-5; no clear D gene. Germline V CDR1 and CDR2: MGHRA, YSYEKL. Trimming pared 4 bases from V and 0 bases from J, leaving 10 bases between. CDR3 length equals 15 residues. This CDR3 is CASSLIDYSNQPQHF. The CDR3 nucleotides are TGCGCCAGCAGCCTCATTGATTATAGCAATCAGCCCCAGCATTTT.

The chain combines TRBV19 with TRBJ2-7, with TRBD2 matching 9 bases. The CDR3 has 17 amino acids. The germline V gene has CDR1 LNHDA and CDR2 SQIVND (reference sequence). Trimming removed 5 bases from V and 3 bases from J; junction bases left unmatched: 14. CDR3 DNA: TGTGCCAGTAGTTCACCTGGACTAGCGAGAACTCACTACGAGCAGTACTTC. It encodes CASSSPGLARTHYEQYF.

Only one count was recorded for this clone. This chain links TRBV29-1 with TRBJ2-7; 9 nucleotides align to TRBD1. Germline V lookup: CDR1 SQVTM, CDR2 ANQGSEA. Trimming cost V 1 base and J 0 bases; bases outside gene matches: 4. The CDR3 loop spans 15 amino acids. CDR3 DNA sequence: TGCAGCGTTGAAGGGGACAGGGAAAGCTCCTACGAGCAGTACTTC. Translation: CSVEGDRESSYEQYF.

V gene TRBV10-1 combines with J gene TRBJ2-1; 12 bases map to TRBD2. V dropped 6 bases and J dropped 8; count of bases not matched to a gene: 17. The CDR3 is 18 amino acids. Germline V gene lookup returns CDR1 WNHNN and CDR2 SYGVQD (reference sequence). This CDR3 reads CASSHPGGASGRADEQFF. The CDR3 DNA sequence: TGCGCCAGCAGCCACCCGGGTGGAGCTAGCGGGAGGGCCGATGAGCAGTTCTTC.

The sample holds one count of this clone. V is TRBV6-6 and J is TRBJ2-5, with no clear D. Germline V CDR1 and CDR2: MNHNY, SVGAGI (reference sequence). The V end was cut by 11 bases, the J end by 2 bases, with 15 bases between. The CDR3 contains 13 residues. The CDR3 loop is CASAGGKQETQYF. The CDR3 nucleotides read TGTGCCTCGGCCGGTGGCAAGCAAGAGACCCAGTACTTC.

The rearrangement uses TRBV9 and TRBJ2-1, with 11 bases aligning to TRBD2. J lost 2 bases, V lost 2 bases, and 3 bases had no gene match. Per the germline V gene, CDR1 is SGDLS and CDR2 is YYNGEE. This CDR3 contains 16 residues. The CDR3 bases are TGTGCCAGCAGCGTGACTAGCGGGAACACCTACAATGAGCAGTTCTTC. It is translated as CASSVTSGNTYNEQFF.

The chain uses TRBV5-8 and TRBJ2-1; D may be TRBD1 (6 bases). The germline gives CDR1 SGHTS, CDR2 YDEGEE. The V and J ends lost 3 bases and 4 bases respectively, with 14 bases between them. The CDR3 is 15 residues long. CDR3 bases: TGTGCCAGCAGCTACCCACAGGGTCGTTACAATGAGCAGTTCTTC. As protein: CASSYPQGRYNEQFF.

This chain joins TRBV23-1 and TRBJ2-7; no reliable D call. TRBV23-1 falls under the ORF class, with uncertain function. Trimming cost V 0 bases and J 0 bases, with 15 bases left between them. This CDR3 contains 17 residues. DNA for the CDR3: TGCGCCAGCAGTCAATCGGAAAGGCGACACCCCTCCTACGAGCAGTACTTC. Protein: CASSQSERRHPSYEQYF.

The rearrangement uses TRBV7-9 and TRBJ2-5; TRBD1 or TRBD2 may be the D gene (5 bases each). This CDR3 is built from 16 residues. Germline CDR1 reads SEHNR; CDR2 reads FQNEAQ (reference sequence). The V and J ends lost 1 base and 1 base respectively, with 13 bases between them. The CDR3 coding sequence is TGTGCCAGCAGCTTAGGTGGGGGTCGTAGCCAAGAGACCCAGTACTTC. Its translation: CASSLGGGRSQETQYF.

This chain links TRBV5-6 with TRBJ2-7, with 7 bases that match TRBD1. Germline-derived CDR1 and CDR2 are SGHDT and YYEEEE. The CDR3 totals 14 residues. V lost 4 bases, J lost 4 bases, and 8 bases stayed unmatched. CDR3 in amino acids: CASSPRGSGYEQYF. The CDR3 nucleotides read TGTGCCAGCAGCCCCAGGGGGAGTGGTTACGAGCAGTACTTC.

This sequence joins TRBV28 and TRBJ1-2; D remains unclear. Germline V gene sequence: CDR1 MDHEN, CDR2 SYDVKM. The germline V and J ends were trimmed by 3 bases and 2 bases, with 10 bases remaining between them. The CDR3 loop spans 14 amino acids. CDR3 sequence reads: CASSLGGRNYGYTF. CDR3 bases: TGTGCCAGCAGTTTGGGAGGAAGGAACTATGGCTACACCTTC.